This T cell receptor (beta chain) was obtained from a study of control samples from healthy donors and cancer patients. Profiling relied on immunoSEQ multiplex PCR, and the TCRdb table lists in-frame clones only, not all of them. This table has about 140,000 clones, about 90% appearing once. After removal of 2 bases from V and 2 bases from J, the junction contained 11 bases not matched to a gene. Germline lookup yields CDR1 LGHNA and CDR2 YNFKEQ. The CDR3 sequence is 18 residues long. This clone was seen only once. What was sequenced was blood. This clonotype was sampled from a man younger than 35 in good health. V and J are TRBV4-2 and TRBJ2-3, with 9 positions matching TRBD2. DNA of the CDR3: TGTGCCAGCAGCCAAATCGGTGGCGGGGGGGCCGACACAGATACGCAGTATTTT. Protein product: CASSQIGGGGADTDTQYF.